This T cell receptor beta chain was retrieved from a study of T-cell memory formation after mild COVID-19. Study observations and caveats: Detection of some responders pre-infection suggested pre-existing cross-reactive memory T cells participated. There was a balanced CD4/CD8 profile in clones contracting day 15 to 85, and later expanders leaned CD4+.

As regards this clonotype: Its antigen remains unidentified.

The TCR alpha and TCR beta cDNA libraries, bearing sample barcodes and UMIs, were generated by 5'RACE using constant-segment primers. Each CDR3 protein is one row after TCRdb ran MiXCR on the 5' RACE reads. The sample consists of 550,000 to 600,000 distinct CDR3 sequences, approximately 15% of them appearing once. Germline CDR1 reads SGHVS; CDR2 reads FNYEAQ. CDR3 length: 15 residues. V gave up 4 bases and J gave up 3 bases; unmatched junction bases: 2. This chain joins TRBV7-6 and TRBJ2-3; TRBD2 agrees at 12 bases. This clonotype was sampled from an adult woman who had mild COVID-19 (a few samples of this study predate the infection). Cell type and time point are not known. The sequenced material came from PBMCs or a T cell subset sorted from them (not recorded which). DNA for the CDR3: TGTGCCAGCAGCTGGACTAGCGGGGCTACAGATACGCAGTATTTT. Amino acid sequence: CASSWTSGATDTQYF.